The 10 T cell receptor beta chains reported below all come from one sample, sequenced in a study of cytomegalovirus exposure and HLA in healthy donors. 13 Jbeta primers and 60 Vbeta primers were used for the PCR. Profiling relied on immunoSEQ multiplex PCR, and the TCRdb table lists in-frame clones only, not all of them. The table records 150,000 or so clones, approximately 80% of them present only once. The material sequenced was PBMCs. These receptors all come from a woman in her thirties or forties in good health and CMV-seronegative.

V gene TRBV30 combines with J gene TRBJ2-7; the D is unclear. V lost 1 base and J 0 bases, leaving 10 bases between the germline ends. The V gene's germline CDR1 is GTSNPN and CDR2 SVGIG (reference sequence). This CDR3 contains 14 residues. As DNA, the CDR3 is TGTGCCTGGAGTGAACCATTGAGCTCCTACGAGCAGTACTTC. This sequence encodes CAWSEPLSSYEQYF. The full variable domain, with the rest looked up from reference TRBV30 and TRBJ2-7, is SQTIHQWPATLVQPVGSPLSLECTVEGTSNPNLYWYRQAAGRGLQLLFYSVGIGQISSEVPQNLSASRPQDRQFILSSKKLLLSDSGFYLCAWSEPLSSYEQYFGPGTRLTVT.

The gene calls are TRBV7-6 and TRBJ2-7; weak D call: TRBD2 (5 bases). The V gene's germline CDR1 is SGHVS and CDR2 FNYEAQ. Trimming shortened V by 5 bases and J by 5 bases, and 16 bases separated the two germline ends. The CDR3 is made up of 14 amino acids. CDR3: CASSPEGVFHEQYF. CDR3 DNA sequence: TGTGCCAGCAGCCCAGAGGGAGTTTTCCACGAGCAGTACTTC.

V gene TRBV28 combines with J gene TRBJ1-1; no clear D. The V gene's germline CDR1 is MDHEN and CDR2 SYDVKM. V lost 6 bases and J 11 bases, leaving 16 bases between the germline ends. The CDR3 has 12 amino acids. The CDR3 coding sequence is TGTGCCAGCAGCCCGAGAAAAAGCGGGGCTTTCTTT. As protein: CASSPRKSGAFF.

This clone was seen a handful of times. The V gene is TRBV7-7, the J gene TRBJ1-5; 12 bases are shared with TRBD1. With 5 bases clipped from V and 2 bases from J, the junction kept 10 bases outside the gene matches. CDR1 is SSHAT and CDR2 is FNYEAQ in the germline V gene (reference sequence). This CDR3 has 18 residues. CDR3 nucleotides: TGTGCCAGCAGCGCGTGTCGGGACAGGGGGCGCGGCAATCAGCCCCAGCATTTT. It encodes CASSACRDRGRGNQPQHF.

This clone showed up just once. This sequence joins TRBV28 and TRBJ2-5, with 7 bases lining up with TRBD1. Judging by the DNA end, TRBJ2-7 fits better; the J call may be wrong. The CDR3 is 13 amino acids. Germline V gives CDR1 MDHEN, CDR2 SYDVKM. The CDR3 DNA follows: TGTGCCAGCAGTGGGGACAGCTCCTACGAGCAGTACTTC. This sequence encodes CASSGDSSYEQYF.

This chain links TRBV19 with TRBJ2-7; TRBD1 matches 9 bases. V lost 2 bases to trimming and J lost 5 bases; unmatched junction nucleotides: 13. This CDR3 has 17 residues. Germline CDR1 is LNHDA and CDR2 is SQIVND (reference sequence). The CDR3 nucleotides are TGTGCCAGTAGTATATCCGCCTTTGGGACAGGGTCTAACGAGCAGTACTTC. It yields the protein CASSISAFGTGSNEQYF.

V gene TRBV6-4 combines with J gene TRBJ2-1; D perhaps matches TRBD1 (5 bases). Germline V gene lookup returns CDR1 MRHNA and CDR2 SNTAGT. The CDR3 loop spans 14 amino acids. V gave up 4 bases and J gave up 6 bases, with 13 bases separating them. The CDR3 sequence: CASSAQGDSNEQFF. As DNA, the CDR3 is TGTGCCAGCAGTGCGCAGGGCGATTCCAATGAGCAGTTCTTC.

The CDR3 here is CASSPPINRATQYF. The CDR3 DNA sequence: TGTGCCAGCTCACCACCGATTAACCGCGCGACCCAGTACTTC. The J gene is TRBJ2-5, the V gene TRBV18; no firm D call. Germline V gene lookup returns CDR1 KGHSH and CDR2 LQKENI. Trimming left V 0 bases short and J 7 bases short, with 12 bases between. The CDR3 loop spans 14 amino acids.

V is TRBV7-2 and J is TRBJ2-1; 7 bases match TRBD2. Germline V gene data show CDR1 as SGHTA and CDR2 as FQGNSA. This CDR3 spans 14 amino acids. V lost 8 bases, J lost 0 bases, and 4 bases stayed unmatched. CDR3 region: CASFSSGSYNEQFF. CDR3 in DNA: TGTGCCAGCTTTTCTAGCGGCTCCTACAATGAGCAGTTCTTC.

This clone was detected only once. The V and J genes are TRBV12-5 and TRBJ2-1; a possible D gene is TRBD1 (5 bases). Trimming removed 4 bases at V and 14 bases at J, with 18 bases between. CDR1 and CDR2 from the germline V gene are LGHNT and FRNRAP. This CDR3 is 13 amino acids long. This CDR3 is CASGSYQGSWEFF. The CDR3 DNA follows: TGTGCTAGTGGTTCTTACCAGGGTTCATGGGAGTTCTTC.